A selection of T cell receptor beta chains follows, all from one sample in a study of T cell changes during pregnancy in multiple sclerosis. Sequenced by immunoSEQ multiplex PCR; TCRdb stores in-frame clones only, minus some. In the table there are over 45,000 clones, 93% of which are singletons. Sequenced here: CD8+ T cells from peripheral blood mononuclear cells, sampled in the third trimester of pregnancy. Receptors originate from a female donor with multiple sclerosis, enrolled in a pregnancy study. Both conserved end residues are part of each CDR3. The D gene is left open where the match is weak. The listing skips clone size in some rows; elsewhere it reads once, few, many or a size class.

TRBV19,TRBJ1-2,.,.,CASSISEGSVGYTF,TGTGCCAGTAGTATATCGGAGGGGTCGGTCGGCTACACCTTC
TRBV28,TRBJ2-3,once,TRBD2,CASSPELAGLTDTQYF,TGTGCCAGCAGTCCCGAACTAGCGGGTCTAACAGATACGCAGTATTTT
TRBV4-1,TRBJ1-4,.,.,CASSHWTDKLFF,TGCGCCAGCAGCCATTGGACAGACAAACTGTTTTTT
TRBV28,TRBJ2-3,.,TRBD2,CASSLGGVHPSTDTQYF,TGTGCCAGCAGTTTAGGGGGGGTCCACCCTAGCACAGATACGCAGTATTTT
TRBV9,TRBJ2-2,.,TRBD1,CASSVRPGQGDTGELFF,TGTGCCAGCAGCGTCCGCCCGGGACAGGGGGACACCGGGGAGCTGTTTTTT
TRBV6-5,TRBJ2-7,.,.,CASSYGAEAYEQYF,TGTGCCAGCAGTTACGGGGCAGAAGCCTACGAGCAGTACTTC
TRBV27,TRBJ1-5,.,TRBD1,CASSTTGWGQPQHF,TGTGCCAGCAGCACGACAGGGTGGGGTCAGCCCCAGCATTTT
TRBV4-3,TRBJ2-2,.,TRBD2,CASSPGLAGGPDTGELFF,TGCGCCAGCAGCCCGGGACTAGCGGGAGGGCCCGACACCGGGGAGCTGTTTTTT
TRBV28,TRBJ2-1,.,.,CASSSRLNNEQFF,TGTGCCAGCAGTTCCCGACTGAACAATGAGCAGTTCTTC
TRBV2,TRBJ1-1,few,.,CASRDYTEAFF,TGTGCCTCCAGGGATTACACTGAAGCTTTCTTT
TRBV29-1,TRBJ2-2,.,TRBD1,CSVGEGQGSSGELFF,TGCAGCGTTGGGGAGGGACAGGGGTCGTCGGGGGAGCTGTTTTTT
TRBV25-1,TRBJ2-1,.,.,CASSEQGTHNEQFF,TGTGCCAGCAGTGAACAGGGTACCCACAATGAGCAGTTCTTC
TRBV7-2,TRBJ2-1,few,.,CASSLATMAYNEQFF,TGTGCCAGCAGCTTAGCAACTATGGCCTACAATGAGCAGTTCTTC
TRBV4-1,TRBJ2-5,.,.,CASSQDVRGNLQETQYF,TGCGCCAGCAGCCAAGATGTAAGGGGGAATCTCCAAGAGACCCAGTACTTC
TRBV28,TRBJ1-5,.,.,CASSHNQPQHF,TGTGCCAGCAGCCACAATCAGCCCCAGCATTTT
TRBV7-3,TRBJ1-2,.,TRBD1,CASSSPGQGDGYTF,TGTGCCAGCAGCTCTCCGGGACAGGGGGATGGCTACACCTTC
TRBV4-1,TRBJ1-2,.,.,CASSQGTEVNYGYTF,TGCGCCAGCAGCCAAGGAACAGAAGTCAACTATGGCTACACCTTC
TRBV9,TRBJ2-7,.,TRBD2,CASSQTSGSAYEQYF,TGTGCCAGCAGCCAGACTAGCGGGAGCGCGTACGAGCAGTACTTC
TRBV30,TRBJ2-2,few,TRBD2,CACWREVNTGELFF,TGTGCCTGTTGGCGGGAGGTTAACACCGGGGAGCTGTTTTTT
TRBV4-1,TRBJ2-7,.,.,CASSERRGNSFHEQYF,TGCGCCAGCAGTGAACGGCGCGGGAACAGTTTCCACGAGCAGTACTTC
TRBV23-1,TRBJ1-5,once,.,CASSQSSISYRGNQPQHF,TGCGCCAGCAGTCAATCCTCTATATCTTACCGGGGCAATCAGCCCCAGCATTTT
TRBV5-8,TRBJ2-1,.,TRBD1,CASSVPGQVYNEQFF,TGTGCCAGCAGCGTACCGGGACAGGTTTACAATGAGCAGTTCTTC
TRBV4-1,TRBJ2-1,.,.,CASSASVEQFF,TGCGCCAGCAGCGCTAGCGTTGAGCAGTTCTTC
TRBV27,TRBJ2-7,.,TRBD1,CASSTGVHLGQYF,TGTGCCAGCAGTACAGGGGTCCACTTGGGGCAGTACTTC
TRBV7-9,TRBJ2-2,.,TRBD1,CASSLAGQGRVGELFF,TGTGCCAGCAGCTTAGCGGGACAGGGCCGGGTCGGGGAGCTGTTTTTT
TRBV2,TRBJ2-3,.,TRBD2,CASSDLAATDTQYF,TGTGCCAGCAGTGACCTAGCGGCCACAGATACGCAGTATTTT
TRBV5-5,TRBJ2-7,.,TRBD1,CASSRIPTGTGVIEQYF,TGTGCCAGCAGCAGGATCCCGACCGGGACAGGGGTAATCGAGCAGTACTTC
TRBV19,TRBJ1-5,once,TRBD1,CASIQGTGNQPQHF,TGTGCCAGTATACAGGGGACCGGCAATCAGCCCCAGCATTTT
TRBV19,TRBJ1-1,.,TRBD1,CASRIGQENTEAFF,TGTGCCAGCCGAATCGGACAGGAAAACACTGAAGCTTTCTTT
TRBV19,TRBJ2-7,.,TRBD1,CASSIDSRPGQTYEQYF,TGTGCCAGTAGTATAGATTCGAGGCCGGGACAGACCTACGAGCAGTACTTC
TRBV28,TRBJ2-7,.,.,CASSLAGWNEQYF,TGTGCCAGCAGTTTAGCGGGGTGGAACGAGCAGTACTTC
TRBV6-6,TRBJ1-1,once,TRBD1,CASRPQGARGNTEAFF,TGTGCCAGCAGACCACAGGGGGCGCGAGGGAACACTGAAGCTTTCTTT
TRBV25-1,TRBJ2-7,.,TRBD1,CASSMGQGRAYEQYF,TGTGCCAGCAGTATGGGACAGGGCAGGGCCTACGAGCAGTACTTC
TRBV7-7,TRBJ2-5,.,TRBD1,CASSSHPPGQVNLETQYF,TGTGCCAGCAGCTCCCACCCCCCGGGACAGGTGAATTTGGAGACCCAGTACTTC
TRBV13,TRBJ1-3,.,.,CASSQLTGTSGNTIYF,TGTGCCAGCAGCCAGCTCACAGGGACCTCTGGAAACACCATATATTTT
TRBV11-2,TRBJ2-7,.,.,CASSLETGRPYEQYF,TGTGCCAGCAGCTTAGAAACAGGGAGACCCTACGAGCAGTACTTC
TRBV9,TRBJ2-2,.,.,CASSVSDRLGGELFF,TGTGCCAGCAGCGTCTCAGACAGGCTCGGCGGGGAGCTGTTTTTT
TRBV11-2,TRBJ2-1,.,.,CASSSLGGAIYNEQFF,TGTGCCAGCAGCTCATTGGGGGGAGCGATCTACAATGAGCAGTTCTTC
TRBV5-1,TRBJ2-7,.,TRBD1,CASSWDRDYEQYF,TGCGCCAGCAGCTGGGACAGGGATTACGAGCAGTACTTC
TRBV7-9,TRBJ2-5,once,TRBD2,CASSSSGRGAYQETQYF,TGTGCCAGCAGCTCTAGCGGGAGGGGGGCTTACCAAGAGACCCAGTACTTC
TRBV9,TRBJ2-1,.,TRBD2,CASSVVQAGGAYEQFF,TGTGCCAGCAGCGTAGTCCAAGCGGGGGGAGCCTATGAGCAGTTCTTC
TRBV7-7,TRBJ2-7,.,.,CASSLGTLYEQYF,TGTGCCAGCAGCTTAGGGACACTCTACGAGCAGTACTTC
TRBV6-5,TRBJ1-1,.,.,CARGGLPPFF,TGTGCCAGGGGAGGGCTCCCGCCTTTCTTT
TRBV30,TRBJ2-7,once,TRBD1,CAWSLQGPIYEQYF,TGTGCCTGGAGCCTACAGGGGCCGATCTACGAGCAGTACTTC
TRBV6-1,TRBJ2-3,once,TRBD2,CASSEFSGRSTDTQYF,TGTGCCAGCAGTGAATTTAGCGGGAGATCGACAGATACGCAGTATTTT
TRBV7-6,TRBJ2-7,.,.,CASTPRGARDEQYF,TGTGCCAGCACCCCCCGGGGGGCAAGGGACGAGCAGTACTTC
TRBV2,TRBJ2-1,.,.,CASSDTGEQFF,TGTGCCAGCAGTGACACCGGTGAGCAGTTCTTC
TRBV10-2,TRBJ1-1,.,TRBD1,CASSTGQGEAFF,TGCGCCAGCAGTACGGGACAGGGGGAAGCTTTCTTT
TRBV4-3,TRBJ1-4,.,TRBD1,CASSQSAGTGSEKLFF,TGCGCCAGCAGCCAATCCGCCGGGACAGGGAGTGAAAAACTGTTTTTT
TRBV30,TRBJ2-7,.,TRBD2,CAWSRTSGRGEQYF,TGTGCCTGGAGTCGGACTAGCGGGAGGGGGGAGCAGTACTTC